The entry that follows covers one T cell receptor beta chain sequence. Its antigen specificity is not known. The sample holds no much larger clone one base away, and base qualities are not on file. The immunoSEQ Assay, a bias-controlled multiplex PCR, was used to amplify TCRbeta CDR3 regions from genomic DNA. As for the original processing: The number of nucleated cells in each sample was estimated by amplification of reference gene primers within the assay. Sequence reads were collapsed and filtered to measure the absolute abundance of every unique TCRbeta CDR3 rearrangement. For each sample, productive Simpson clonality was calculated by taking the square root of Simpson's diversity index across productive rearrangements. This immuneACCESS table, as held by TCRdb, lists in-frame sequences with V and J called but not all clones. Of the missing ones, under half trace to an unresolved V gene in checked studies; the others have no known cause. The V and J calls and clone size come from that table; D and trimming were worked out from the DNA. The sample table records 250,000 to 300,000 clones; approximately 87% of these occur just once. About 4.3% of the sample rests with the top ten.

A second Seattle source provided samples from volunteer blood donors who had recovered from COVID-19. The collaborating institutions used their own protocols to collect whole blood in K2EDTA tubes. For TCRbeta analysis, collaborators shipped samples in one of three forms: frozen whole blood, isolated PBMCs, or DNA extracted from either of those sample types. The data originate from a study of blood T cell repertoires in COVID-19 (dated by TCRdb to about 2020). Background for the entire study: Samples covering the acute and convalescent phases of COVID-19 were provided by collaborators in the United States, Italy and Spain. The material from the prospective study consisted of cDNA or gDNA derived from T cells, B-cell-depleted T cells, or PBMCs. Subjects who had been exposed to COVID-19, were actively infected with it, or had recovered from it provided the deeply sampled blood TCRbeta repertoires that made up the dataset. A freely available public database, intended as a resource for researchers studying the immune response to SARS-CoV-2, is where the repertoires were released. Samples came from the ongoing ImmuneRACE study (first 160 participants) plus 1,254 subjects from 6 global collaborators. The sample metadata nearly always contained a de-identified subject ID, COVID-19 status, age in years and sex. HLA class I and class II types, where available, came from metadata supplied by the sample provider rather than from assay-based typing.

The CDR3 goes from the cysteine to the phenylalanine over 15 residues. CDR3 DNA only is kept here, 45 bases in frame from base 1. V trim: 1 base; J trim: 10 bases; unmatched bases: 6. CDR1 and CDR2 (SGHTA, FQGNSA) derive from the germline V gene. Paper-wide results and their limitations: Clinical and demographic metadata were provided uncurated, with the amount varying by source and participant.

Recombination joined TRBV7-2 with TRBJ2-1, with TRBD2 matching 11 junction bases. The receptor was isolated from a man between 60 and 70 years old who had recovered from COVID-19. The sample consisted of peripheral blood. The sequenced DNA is TGTGCCAGCAGCTTAGACCCGACTAGCGGGATCGAGCAGTTCTTC. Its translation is CASSLDPTSGIEQFF.